This TCR beta chain was profiled in a study of blood T cell repertoires in COVID-19. Original processing notes: It was from reference gene primer amplification that nucleated cell counts were estimated. Method: immunoSEQ multiplex PCR; TCRdb's copy keeps in-frame clones and lacks some. V, J and clone size derive from that table, while D and trimming were established from the DNA sequence. This table has 200,000 or so clones, almost 85% appearing once. V trimming: 0 bases; J trimming: 3 bases; junction bases outside the gene matches: 3. The CDR3 is 15 amino acids. Germline V gives CDR1 SGHRS, CDR2 YFSETQ.

Sequencing was performed on peripheral blood. The chain joins TRBV5-1 to TRBJ2-1, with TRBD2 matching over 7 bases. The source is a human donor with acute or convalescent COVID-19. The donor label of this sample is uncertain. CDR3 loop: CASSLGAGHYNEQFF. The CDR3 DNA sequence: TGCGCCAGCAGCTTGGGAGCGGGGCACTACAATGAGCAGTTCTTC.